The 8 T cell receptor beta chains reported below all come from one sample, sequenced in a study of blood T cell repertoires in COVID-19. Clones were sequenced by immunoSEQ multiplex PCR, and TCRdb holds only the in-frame ones, with some missing. The data hold about 400,000 clones, with approximately 91% observed a single time. The sequenced sample consisted of PBMCs or T cells enriched from blood (not recorded which). The receptor source for this set is a woman aged 40 to 50 with acute COVID-19.

A remark on this clone: This CDR3 is also generated by other DNA sequences in the sample. The chain uses TRBV11-3 and TRBJ2-2; 8 bases fit TRBD1. The CDR3 sequence is 14 residues long. Looked up from germline, CDR1 is SGHNT and CDR2 is YENEEA. Germline trimming cut 9 bases from V and 4 bases from J; bases unmatched to any gene: 7. The CDR3, as DNA: TGTGCCAGTTCGCCAGGGACAGGCACCGGGGAGCTGTTTTTT. It codes for CASSPGTGTGELFF.

This clone is a singleton in its sample. The chain employs TRBV11-2 and TRBJ2-1; D possibly corresponds to TRBD2 (6 bases). The CDR3 extends over 17 amino acids. The ends were cut back, 5 bases at V and 7 bases at J, with 24 bases in the middle. Germline assignment: CDR1 SGHAT and CDR2 FQNNGV. For the CDR3, the DNA is TGTGCCAGCAGCGCCCCCCATTGGCGGGGCTCCGGGAATGAGCAGTTCTTC. This codes for CASSAPHWRGSGNEQFF.

CDR3 DNA: TGTGCCAGCAGTTACTCTGGGGACAGGGGAGCTTTCTTT. Translating gives CASSYSGDRGAFF. V gene TRBV6-5 combines with J gene TRBJ1-1; 10 positions match TRBD1. Germline-derived CDR1 and CDR2 are MNHEY and SVGAGI. The CDR3 runs 13 residues. Trimming at V came to 0 bases and at J to 10 bases, leaving 2 bases not matched to a gene.

The V call is TRBV18, the J call TRBJ1-1, with unresolved D. Trimming pared 6 bases from V and 4 bases from J, leaving 15 bases between. From germline, CDR1 is KGHSH and CDR2 LQKENI. This CDR3 comprises 14 residues. The CDR3 here is CASSLLGRSTEAFF. The CDR3 nucleotides read TGTGCCAGCTCGCTACTAGGGCGGTCCACTGAAGCTTTCTTT.

J is TRBJ1-2 and V is TRBV10-3; 7 positions match TRBD1. Germline V gene sequence: CDR1 ENHRY, CDR2 SYGVKD. V shed 0 bases, J shed 3 bases, and the junction held 4 bases outside the gene matches. This CDR3 has 15 residues. This CDR3 is CAISESGTGDYGYTF. Written as DNA, the CDR3 is TGTGCCATCAGTGAGTCCGGTACAGGGGACTATGGCTACACCTTC.

The gene calls are TRBV19 and TRBJ1-1; D is unresolved. V lost 6 bases to trimming and J lost 1 base, with 15 bases between them. Germline loops: CDR1 LNHDA, CDR2 SQIVND (reference sequence). This CDR3 is built from 15 residues. For the CDR3, the DNA is TGTGCCAGTAGGCAACTGGGGAGGTGGAACACTGAAGCTTTCTTT. As protein: CASRQLGRWNTEAFF.

The chain is built from TRBV5-1 and TRBJ1-5; D gene uncertain. This CDR3 spans 15 amino acids. V gave up 4 bases and J gave up 4 bases, with 15 bases separating them. Looked up from germline, CDR1 is SGHRS and CDR2 is YFSETQ. The CDR3 sequence: CASSPEGSRNQPQHF. DNA of the CDR3: TGCGCCAGCAGCCCAGAAGGGAGCCGAAATCAGCCCCAGCATTTT.

The J gene is TRBJ2-3, the V gene TRBV4-2; TRBD2 agrees at 9 bases. V shed 0 bases and J 1 base; nucleotides not matched to a gene: 2. This CDR3 is 16 amino acids long. Per germline, CDR1 LGHNA and CDR2 YNFKEQ. The CDR3: CASSQERGGGTDTQYF. CDR3 DNA: TGTGCCAGCAGCCAAGAACGCGGGGGGGGCACAGATACGCAGTATTTT.